This T cell receptor beta chain was captured by sequencing in a study of CD8+ T cells in alopecia areata. Trimming took 6 bases from V and 1 from J, leaving 9 bases between them. The germline V gene has CDR1 MNHEY and CDR2 SMNVEV (reference sequence). This CDR3 region has 13 residues. Treatment of the sample: oral pan-JAK inhibitor, 5-10 mg twice daily. cDNA reverse transcribed from extracted RNA served as the sequencing template. Produced via immunoSEQ multiplex PCR; TCRdb's table is partial and in-frame only. The profile shows over 150,000 clones, about 55% of them singletons. The rearrangement links TRBV27 to TRBJ1-1; no clear D. The source material was CD8+ T cells sorted from blood, sampled at week 24, from a patient treated with tofacitinib. The receptor comes from a human donor with alopecia areata. In DNA form, the CDR3 reads TGTGCCAGCAGACCGGACGGGAACACTGAAGCTTTCTTT. Amino acid sequence: CASRPDGNTEAFF.